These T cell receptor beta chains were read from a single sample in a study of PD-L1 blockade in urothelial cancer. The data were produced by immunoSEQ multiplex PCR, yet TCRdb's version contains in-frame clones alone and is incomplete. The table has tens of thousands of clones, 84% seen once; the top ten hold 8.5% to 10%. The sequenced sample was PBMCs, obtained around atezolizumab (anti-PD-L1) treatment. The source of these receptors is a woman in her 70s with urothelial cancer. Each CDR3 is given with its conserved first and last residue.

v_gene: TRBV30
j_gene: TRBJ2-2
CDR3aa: CAHGTGANTGELFF

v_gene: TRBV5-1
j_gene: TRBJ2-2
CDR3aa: CASSLEGATGELFF

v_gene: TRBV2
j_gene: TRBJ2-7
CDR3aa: CASRGDRSKYEQYF

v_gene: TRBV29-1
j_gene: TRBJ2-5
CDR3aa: CSVGAGNQETQYF

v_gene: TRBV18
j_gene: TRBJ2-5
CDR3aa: CASSQYKTGPETQYF

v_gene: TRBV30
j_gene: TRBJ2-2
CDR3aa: CAWSVHPNTGELFF

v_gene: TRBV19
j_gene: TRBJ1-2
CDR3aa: CASSMDSLRMGWDYGYTF

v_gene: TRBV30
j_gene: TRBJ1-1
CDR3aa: CAWRRDREAFF

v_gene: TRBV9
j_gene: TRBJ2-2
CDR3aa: CASSLQMTPGLGTNTGELFF

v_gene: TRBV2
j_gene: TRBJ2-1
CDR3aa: CASSDRAGGHNEQFF

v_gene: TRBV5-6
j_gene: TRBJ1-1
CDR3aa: CASSLDGGEGNTEAFF

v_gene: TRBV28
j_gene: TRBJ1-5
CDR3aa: CASEGYGQPQHF

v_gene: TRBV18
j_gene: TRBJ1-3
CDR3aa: CASSYGGPGSGNTIYF

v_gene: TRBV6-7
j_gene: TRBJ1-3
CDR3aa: CASSYSRQGARNTIYF

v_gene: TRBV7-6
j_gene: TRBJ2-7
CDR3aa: CASSFKNPETYEQYF

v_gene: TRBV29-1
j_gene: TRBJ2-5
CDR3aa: CSVALAGGQETQYF

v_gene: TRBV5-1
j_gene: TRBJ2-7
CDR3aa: CASSLGRDEQYF

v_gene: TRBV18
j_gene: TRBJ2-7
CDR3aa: CASSPTGAPLVYEQYF

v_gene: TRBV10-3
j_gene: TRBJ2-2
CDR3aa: CAISPTGTGEGELFF

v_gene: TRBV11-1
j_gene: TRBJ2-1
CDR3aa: CASSLALGGGRDEQFF

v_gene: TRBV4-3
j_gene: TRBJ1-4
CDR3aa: CASSHRDRISEKLFF

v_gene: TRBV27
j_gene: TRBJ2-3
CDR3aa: CASRVAGGHYPQYF

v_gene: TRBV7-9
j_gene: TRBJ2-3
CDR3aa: CASRGQSTDTQYF

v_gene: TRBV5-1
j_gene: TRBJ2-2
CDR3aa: CASSFDPGLAGVSGELFF

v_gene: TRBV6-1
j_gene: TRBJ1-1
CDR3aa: CASSPVGTGEPFF

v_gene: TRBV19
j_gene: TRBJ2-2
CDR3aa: CASSYPIGTGDTGELFF

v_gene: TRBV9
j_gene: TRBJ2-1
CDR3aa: CASSVLAGVGNEQFF

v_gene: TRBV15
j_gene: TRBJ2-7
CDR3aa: CATSGPGTGAPEQYF

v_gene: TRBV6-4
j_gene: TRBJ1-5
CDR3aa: CASSVYSNQPQHF

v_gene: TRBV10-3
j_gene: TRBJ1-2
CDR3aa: CAISPGQGIYGYTF

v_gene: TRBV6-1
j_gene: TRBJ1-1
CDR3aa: CASSGNRGYTEAFF

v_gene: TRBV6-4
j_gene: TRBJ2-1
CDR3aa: CASSDSTLAGGARFF

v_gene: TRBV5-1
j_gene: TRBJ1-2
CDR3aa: CASSPEAYGYTF

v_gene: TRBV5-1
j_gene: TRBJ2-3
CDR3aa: CASSLSSGIADTQYF

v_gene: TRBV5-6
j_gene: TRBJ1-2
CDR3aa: CASSLSGGSLDYGYTF

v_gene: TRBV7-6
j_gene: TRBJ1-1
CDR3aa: CASSSLTGGTEAFF

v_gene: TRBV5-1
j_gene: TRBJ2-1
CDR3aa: CASSFPGQGRNEQFF

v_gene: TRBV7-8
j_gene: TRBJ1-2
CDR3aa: CASSLASIGGYTF

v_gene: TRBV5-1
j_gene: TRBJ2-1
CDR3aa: CASSLGLGALGPYNEQFF

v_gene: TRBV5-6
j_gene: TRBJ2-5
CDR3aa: CASSFRTTGGSETQYF

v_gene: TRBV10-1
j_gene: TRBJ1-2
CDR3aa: CASSEKTAPYGYTF

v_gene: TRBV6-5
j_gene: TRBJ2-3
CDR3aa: CASSYGDRSTDTQYF

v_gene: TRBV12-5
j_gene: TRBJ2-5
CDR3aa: CASGRSGTPQETQYF

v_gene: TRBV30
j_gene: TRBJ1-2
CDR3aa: CAWSRGPNYGYTF

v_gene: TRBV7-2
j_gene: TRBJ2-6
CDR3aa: CASSLRRGPSGANVLTF

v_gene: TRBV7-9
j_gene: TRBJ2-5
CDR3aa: CASNTGMRETQYF

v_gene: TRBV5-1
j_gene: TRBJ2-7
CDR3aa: CASSSNSGNNYEQYF

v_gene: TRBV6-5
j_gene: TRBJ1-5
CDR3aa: CASSSTQGLGPQHF

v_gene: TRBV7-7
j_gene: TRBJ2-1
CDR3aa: CASSPGLAGGFYGVDEQFF

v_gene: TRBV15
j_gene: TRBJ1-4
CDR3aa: CATSRDRLAEKLFF

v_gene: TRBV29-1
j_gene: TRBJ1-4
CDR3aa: CSVGGQGAGEKLFF

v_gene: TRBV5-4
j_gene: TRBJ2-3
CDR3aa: CASSLDSVSTDTQYF

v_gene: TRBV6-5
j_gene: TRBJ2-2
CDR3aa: CASSYSQAGELFF